This entry lists 14 T cell receptor beta chains sequenced from one sample in a study of blood T cells in healthy people across ages. Combining a sample-barcoded 5' primer with a J-beta primer mix, a second PCR ran for roughly 6 to 11 cycles. TCRdb recomputed calls from the 5' RACE reads with MiXCR, one row per CDR3 protein. The table lists 1.5 million to 2 million distinct CDR3 sequences, less than 50% of them singletons. The specimen was blood. These receptors were taken from a woman aged 40-49 years in good health.

The chain is built from TRBV15 and TRBJ2-7; no firm D call. The V end lost 7 bases, the J end lost 0 bases, and 10 bases lay between the germline ends. In germline, CDR1 is LNHNV, CDR2 YYDKDF (reference sequence). The CDR3 is 13 amino acids. The CDR3 region is CATKSGHSYEQYF. CDR3 DNA sequence: TGTGCCACCAAGTCAGGTCACTCCTACGAGCAGTACTTC.

This clonotype was found a few times. The rearrangement joins TRBV4-2 to TRBJ2-5, with D perhaps matching TRBD2 (6 bases). V was cut by 0 bases and J by 2 bases, with 16 bases left in between. Germline V gene data show CDR1 as LGHNA and CDR2 as YNFKEQ. The CDR3 is 17 residues long. CDR3 residues: CASSQEEPGLQQETQYF. In nucleotides, the CDR3 is TGTGCCAGCAGCCAAGAGGAGCCGGGACTTCAACAAGAGACCCAGTACTTC.

V is TRBV6-2 or TRBV6-3 and J is TRBJ2-3; 7 bases align to TRBD2. The ends lost 2 bases at V and 10 bases at J; junction bases unmatched: 3. The germline gives CDR1 MNHEY, CDR2 SVGEGT. The CDR3 length is 12 residues. Here the CDR3 reads CASSYGGVAQYF. The CDR3 region has the DNA TGTGCCAGCAGTTACGGGGGGGTGGCGCAGTATTTT.

The chain combines TRBV4-3 with TRBJ2-3; D might be TRBD1 (5 bases). The ends were cut back, 2 bases at V and 2 bases at J, with 26 bases in the middle. The germline gives CDR1 LGHNA, CDR2 YSLEER. The CDR3 loop spans 20 amino acids. The CDR3 DNA reads TGCGCCAGCAGCCAATTCCCAACAGACAGCAGTTACTGGGTCACAGATACGCAGTATTTT. Translated, it gives CASSQFPTDSSYWVTDTQYF.

The chain combines TRBV7-2 with TRBJ2-7, with 10 bases that match TRBD2. Matching the DNA end better, TRBJ2-5 makes the J call doubtful. Germline loops: CDR1 SGHTA, CDR2 FQGNSA. The CDR3 runs to 17 residues. The CDR3 DNA follows: TGTGCCAGCAGCTCCCAAAACAGCGGGGGGGCGTTGAAGACCCAGTACTTC. It translates to CASSSQNSGGALKTQYF.

V and J are TRBV4-1 and TRBJ2-2, with 9 nucleotides matching TRBD1. The CDR3 runs to 14 residues. The V gene's germline CDR1 is MGHRA and CDR2 YSYEKL. V shed 6 bases and J 6 bases; nucleotides not matched to a gene: 5. In DNA, the CDR3 is TGCGCCAGCAGGCCACAGGGGGCCCCCGGGGAGCTGTTTTTT. It encodes CASRPQGAPGELFF.

V is TRBV29-1 and J is TRBJ2-7, with a weak D call TRBD1 (6 bases). The germline V gene encodes CDR1 SQVTM and CDR2 ANQGSEA. This CDR3 region has 14 residues. The V gene lost 6 bases and the J gene lost 6 bases, with 21 bases spanning the gap. CDR3 region: CSVTRQDPGTEQYF. As DNA, the CDR3 is TGCAGCGTCACAAGACAGGACCCCGGCACCGAGCAGTACTTC.

The rearrangement uses TRBV2 and TRBJ2-4, with TRBD2 matching 7 bases. This CDR3 comprises 19 residues. The junction had 12 bases not matched to a gene; V was cut back by 1 base and J by 0 bases. Looked up from germline, CDR1 is SNHLY and CDR2 is FYNNEI. CDR3 protein: CASSEEGTTGVVAKNIQYF. The CDR3 nucleotides read TGTGCCAGCAGTGAAGAGGGGACTACAGGCGTTGTAGCCAAAAACATTCAGTACTTC.

This rearrangement joins TRBV6-2 or TRBV6-3 to TRBJ1-2; no reliable D call. CDR1 is MNHEY, CDR2 SVGEGT, per germline. Trimming stripped 2 bases from V and 0 bases from J, with 7 bases between. This CDR3 comprises 14 residues. The CDR3 region is CASSYTQTNYGYTF. CDR3 DNA: TGTGCCAGCAGTTACACACAGACTAACTATGGCTACACCTTC.

The chain joins TRBV12-3 or TRBV12-4 to TRBJ1-2; the match to TRBD1 covers 9 bases. V shed 1 base and J 5 bases; nucleotides not matched to a gene: 14. This CDR3 is 18 amino acids long. CDR3 DNA sequence: TGTGCCAGCAGTTTAGAAGTGGGGACAGGGCCTAATCATTATGGCTACACCTTC. Its translation: CASSLEVGTGPNHYGYTF.

This clonotype has a handful of counts. The chain employs TRBV12-3 or TRBV12-4 and TRBJ2-5, with D possibly being TRBD1 or TRBD2 (5 bases each). There are 13 residues in the CDR3. V was pared by 5 bases and J by 4 bases, with 11 bases between. The CDR3 protein is CASSARDLETQYF. As DNA, the CDR3 is TGTGCCAGCAGTGCCCGGGACCTAGAGACCCAGTACTTC.

The chain combines TRBV27 with TRBJ2-1; 8 bases are a match to TRBD1. The J call could be wrong; TRBJ2-7 is a better fit for the DNA end. This CDR3 spans 15 amino acids. Germline V gives CDR1 MNHEY, CDR2 SMNVEV (reference sequence). The CDR3 loop reads CASSLRDRPYNEQYF. CDR3 nucleotide sequence: TGTGCCAGCAGTTTAAGGGACAGGCCATACAATGAGCAGTACTTC.

The V and J genes are TRBV9 and TRBJ1-2; D uncertain. CDR1 is SGDLS, CDR2 YYNGEE, per germline. The length of the CDR3 is 14 residues. The V end was cut by 2 bases, the J end by 4 bases, with 12 bases between. The CDR3 region is CASSVSLLGYGYTF. The DNA of the CDR3 is TGTGCCAGCAGCGTCTCCCTCTTAGGCTATGGCTACACCTTC.

This clonotype was found a few times. The chain recombines TRBV3-1 with TRBJ2-7; 9 bases map to TRBD1. CDR3 length equals 13 residues. Trimming took 1 base from V and 12 from J; bases not matched to a gene: 7. The germline V gene encodes CDR1 LGHDT and CDR2 YNNKEL (reference sequence). The CDR3 sequence is CASSQGPGTGLYF. The DNA for the CDR3 is TGTGCCAGCAGCCAAGGGCCCGGGACAGGGTTGTACTTC.